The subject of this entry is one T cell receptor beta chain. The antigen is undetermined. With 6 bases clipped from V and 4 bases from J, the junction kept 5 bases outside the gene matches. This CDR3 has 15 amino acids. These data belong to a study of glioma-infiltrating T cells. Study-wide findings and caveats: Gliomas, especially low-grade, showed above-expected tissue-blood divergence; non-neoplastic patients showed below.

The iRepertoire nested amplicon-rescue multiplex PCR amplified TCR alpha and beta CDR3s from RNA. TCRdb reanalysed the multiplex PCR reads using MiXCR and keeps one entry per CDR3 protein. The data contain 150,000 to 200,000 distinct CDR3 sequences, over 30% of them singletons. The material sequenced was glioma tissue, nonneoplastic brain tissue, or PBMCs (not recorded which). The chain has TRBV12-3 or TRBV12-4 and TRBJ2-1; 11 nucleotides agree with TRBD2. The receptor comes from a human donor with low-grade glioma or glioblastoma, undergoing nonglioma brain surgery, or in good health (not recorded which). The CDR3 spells CASSWGLAEYNEQFF. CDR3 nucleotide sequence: TGTGCCAGCAGCTGGGGACTAGCGGAATACAATGAGCAGTTCTTC.